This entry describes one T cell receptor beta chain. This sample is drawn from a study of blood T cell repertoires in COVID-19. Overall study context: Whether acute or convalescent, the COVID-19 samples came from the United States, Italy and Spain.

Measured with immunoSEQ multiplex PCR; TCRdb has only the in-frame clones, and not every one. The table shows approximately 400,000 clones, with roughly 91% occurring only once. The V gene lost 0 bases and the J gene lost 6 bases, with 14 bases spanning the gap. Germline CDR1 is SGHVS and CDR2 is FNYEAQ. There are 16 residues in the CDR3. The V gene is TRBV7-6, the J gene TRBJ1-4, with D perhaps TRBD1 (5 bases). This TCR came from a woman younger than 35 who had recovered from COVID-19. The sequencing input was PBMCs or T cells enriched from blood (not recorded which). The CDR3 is CASSLAAGGRDEKLFF. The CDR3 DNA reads TGTGCCAGCAGCTTAGCTGCGGGGGGGAGAGATGAAAAACTGTTTTTT.